Listed below are T cell receptor beta chains from one sample, sequenced in a study of blood T cells in healthy people across ages. MiXCR was run by TCRdb on the 5' RACE reads, yielding one entry per CDR3 protein. The sample shows hundreds of thousands of distinct CDR3 sequences, roughly 49% of them seen only once. Sequenced material: blood. The receptors here all came from a woman aged 60-75 years in good health. Each CDR3 is given with its conserved first and last residue. A D gene is named only where the DNA matches it firmly. Expanded clones are given a class, and other clones once, few, many or no size at all.

d_gene,v_gene,abundance,j_gene,CDR3nt,CDR3aa
NA,TRBV12-3/TRBV12-4,NA,TRBJ2-2,TGTGCCAGCAGCCAGACCAGGGGTACGGCCGGGGAGCTGTTTTTT,CASSQTRGTAGELFF
NA,TRBV20-1,few,TRBJ2-1,TGCAGTGCTAGAGACTTCCGGGGTAGCGTAAATGAGCAGTTCTTC,CSARDFRGSVNEQFF
NA,TRBV29-1,NA,TRBJ1-1,TGCAGCGTCTCGTCCGGATGTGAAGCTTTCTTT,CSVSSGCEAFF
NA,TRBV7-2,few,TRBJ2-1,TGTGCCAGCAGCCCAAGAAGAATCGGGAGCCGGTCGTTCTTC,CASSPRRIGSRSFF
NA,TRBV6-2/TRBV6-3,once,TRBJ1-1,TGTGCCAGCAGTTACCCCGGGACCGGGAACACTGAAGCTTTCTTT,CASSYPGTGNTEAFF
NA,TRBV12-3/TRBV12-4,NA,TRBJ2-7,TGTGCCAGCAGATCCAACAGGGATTTTTCCTACGAGCAGTACTTC,CASRSNRDFSYEQYF
NA,TRBV9,NA,TRBJ1-4,TGTGCCAGCAGCCCTGGGGGAGGCACTAATGAAAAACTGTTTTTT,CASSPGGGTNEKLFF
NA,TRBV28,once,TRBJ2-3,TGTGCCACCTACCTTAGCACAGATACGCAGTATTTT,CATYLSTDTQYF
TRBD1,TRBV2,NA,TRBJ2-1,TGTGCCAGCATGGACAGGGGCGATGAGCAGTTCTTC,CASMDRGDEQFF
TRBD1,TRBV28,NA,TRBJ1-2,TGTGCCCGCAGAGTATCAGGGGGCGATAAAAACTATGGCTACACCTTC,CARRVSGGDKNYGYTF
NA,TRBV2,few,TRBJ1-2,TGTGCCGGAAAAACAGGGTCAGGGTTTAGGGGCTACACCTTC,CAGKTGSGFRGYTF
TRBD2,TRBV15,NA,TRBJ2-6,TGTGCCACCAGCAGGAGGCTAGCGGGAGCTTCGGGGGCCGACGTCCTGACTTTC,CATSRRLAGASGADVLTF
TRBD2,TRBV25-1,NA,TRBJ2-1,TGTGCCAGCAGTGAACGCCAGACTAGCGGGAAGGGTGAGCAGTTCTTC,CASSERQTSGKGEQFF
TRBD2,TRBV4-3,NA,TRBJ2-3,TGCGCCAGCAGCCAGCGAGTCTCGGCGGGAGGCCGCACAGATACGCAGTATTTT,CASSQRVSAGGRTDTQYF
TRBD1,TRBV4-2,NA,TRBJ2-6,TGTGCCAGCGGCACCGGGACAGGGTCCTCTGGGGCCAACGTCCTGACTTTC,CASGTGTGSSGANVLTF
NA,TRBV30,NA,TRBJ2-2,TGTGCCTGGAGTCTAAGACTAAACACCGGGGAGCTGTTTTTT,CAWSLRLNTGELFF
NA,TRBV4-2,NA,TRBJ2-5,TGTGCCAGCAGCCAAGAGCGAGGGGCCCAAGAGACCCAGTACTTC,CASSQERGAQETQYF
NA,TRBV20-1,NA,TRBJ2-1,TGCAGTGCTAGGAGCGGAAGCACATCCAATGAGCAGTTCTTC,CSARSGSTSNEQFF